The present T cell receptor (beta chain) was sequenced within a study of shared clonotypes between healthy human individuals. This clone was observed a few times. Clones were sequenced by immunoSEQ multiplex PCR, and TCRdb holds only the in-frame ones, with some missing. The sample includes about 1.1 million clones, 78% seen only once; the top ten take around 0.61%. This CDR3 spans 18 amino acids. V was pared by 6 bases and J by 5 bases, with 10 bases of the junction left unmatched. The germline gives CDR1 MDHEN, CDR2 SYDVKM. The genes are TRBV28 and TRBJ2-1, with TRBD2 identical over 16 bases. The clonotype comes from a man aged 18 to 30 in good health. Some clones in this sample may be carry-over from other donors' samples. The material sequenced was memory CD4+ T cells from PBMCs. Subset given: CD45RA-negative fraction. This CDR3 is CASSPGLAGGPLNNEQFF. For the CDR3, the DNA is TGTGCCAGCAGCCCGGGACTAGCGGGAGGGCCCCTAAACAATGAGCAGTTCTTC. Using reference TRBV28 and TRBJ2-1 for the parts outside the CDR3, the full variable domain is DVKVTQSSRYLVKRTGEKVFLECVQDMDHENMFWYRQDPGLGLRLIYFSYDVKMKEKGDIPEGYSVSREKKERFSLILESASTNQTSMYLCASSPGLAGGPLNNEQFFGPGTRLTVL.